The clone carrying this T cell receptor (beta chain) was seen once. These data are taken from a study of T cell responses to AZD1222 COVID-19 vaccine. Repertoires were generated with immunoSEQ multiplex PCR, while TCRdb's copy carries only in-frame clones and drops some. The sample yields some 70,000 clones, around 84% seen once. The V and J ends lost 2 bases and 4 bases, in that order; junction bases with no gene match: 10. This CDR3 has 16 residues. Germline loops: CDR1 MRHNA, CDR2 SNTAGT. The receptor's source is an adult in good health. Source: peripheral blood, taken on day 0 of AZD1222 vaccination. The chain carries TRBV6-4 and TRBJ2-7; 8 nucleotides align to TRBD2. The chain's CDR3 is CASSDGKRTSSYEQYF. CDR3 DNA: TGTGCCAGCAGTGACGGAAAAAGGACTAGCAGTTACGAGCAGTACTTC.